Presented here are 18 T cell receptor beta chains from one specimen sequenced in a study of CD8 T cells in Susac syndrome. An input of about 0.5 to 1 ug of RNA was subjected to reverse transcription using random hexamers. MiXCR was run by TCRdb on the immunoSEQ multiplex PCR reads, yielding one entry per CDR3 protein. The sample yields some 200,000 distinct CDR3 sequences, approximately 94% seen once. The sample consisted of CD4+ T cells from PBMCs. The receptor source for this set is a human donor in good health.

This clonotype was seen a single time. The rearrangement links TRBV3-1 to TRBJ1-4; 8 bases line up with TRBD1. The CDR3 spans 15 residues. The germline V gene encodes CDR1 LGHDT and CDR2 YNNKEL (reference sequence). V dropped 3 bases and J dropped 7; count of bases not matched to a gene: 7. The CDR3 sequence is CASSQRTGKSEKLFF. CDR3 DNA: TGTGCCAGCAGCCAGAGGACAGGGAAGAGTGAAAAACTGTTTTTT.

This rearrangement joins TRBV20-1 to TRBJ2-2; tentative D call: TRBD1 (5 bases). This CDR3 spans 13 amino acids. CDR1 and CDR2 from the germline V gene are DFQATT and SNEGSKA (reference sequence). Trimming cost V 8 bases and J 7 bases, with 17 bases left between them. The CDR3 bases are TGCAGTCCTTTTCGGCAGGGTAGCGGGGAGCTGTTTTTT. This translates into CSPFRQGSGELFF.

In this sample, this clonotype turned up a few times. The V call is TRBV6-5, the J call TRBJ2-1; D uncertain. This CDR3 is 11 amino acids long. Germline CDR1 is MNHEY and CDR2 is SVGAGI. Trimming removed 7 bases at V and 5 bases at J, with 6 bases between. The CDR3 DNA is TGTGCCAGCAAGAGAGACAATGAGCAGTTCTTC. Its translation: CASKRDNEQFF.

The V gene is TRBV25-1, the J gene TRBJ1-2; D gene uncertain. The CDR3 spans 13 residues. Germline CDR1 reads MGHDK; CDR2 reads SYGVNS. V gave up 4 bases and J gave up 6 bases, with 12 bases separating them. The CDR3 coding sequence is TGTGCCAGCAGTGCACCGGGTGTAAATGGCTACACCTTC. Translated, it gives CASSAPGVNGYTF.

The count of this clonotype is one. The chain uses TRBV20-1 and TRBJ2-7; 12 positions match TRBD2. The ends lost 6 bases at V and 3 bases at J; junction bases unmatched: 3. The CDR3 has 13 residues. The germline V gene encodes CDR1 DFQATT and CDR2 SNEGSKA (reference sequence). In DNA form, the CDR3 reads TGCAGTGCCACACTAGCGGGAGGCTACGAGCAGTACTTC. Protein sequence: CSATLAGGYEQYF.

CDR3 in amino acids: CSVSGLAGYNTGELFF. The CDR3 DNA reads as TGCAGCGTCTCGGGGCTAGCGGGGTACAACACCGGGGAGCTGTTTTTT. This sequence joins TRBV29-1 and TRBJ2-2; 9 nucleotides match TRBD2. This CDR3 spans 16 amino acids. Germline CDR1 is SQVTM and CDR2 is ANQGSEA. Unmatched junction bases numbered 10, after V lost 6 bases and J lost 2 bases.

CDR3 nucleotide sequence: TGTGCCACCAGCAGAGAATTCATGGCGGGGTTCGATGAGCAGTTCTTC. The encoded protein is CATSREFMAGFDEQFF. V and J are TRBV15 and TRBJ2-1; the D gene is possibly TRBD2 (6 bases). The CDR3 consists of 16 residues. Germline V gene lookup returns CDR1 LNHNV and CDR2 YYDKDF (reference sequence). The V gene lost 0 bases and the J gene lost 8 bases, with 17 bases spanning the gap.

For this clonotype: A read error may account for a junction end that differs from germline. The genes are TRBV28 and TRBJ2-5, with D hard to call. This CDR3 comprises 14 residues. The germline gives CDR1 MDHEN, CDR2 SYDVKM. DNA for the CDR3: TGTGCCAGCACCAGAGATGGGGTACAAGGGACCCAGTACTTC. Translating it yields CASTRDGVQGTQYF.

The V call is TRBV7-9, the J call TRBJ2-5; D perhaps matches TRBD2 (6 bases). The V gene lost 2 bases and the J gene lost 5 bases, with 12 bases spanning the gap. The germline CDR1 and CDR2 sequences are SEHNR and FQNEAQ (reference sequence). The length of the CDR3 is 14 residues. DNA of the CDR3: TGTGCCAGCAGCTTAACGGGGAGGTCGGAGACCCAGTACTTC. Protein: CASSLTGRSETQYF.

The table lists this clonotype with a count of one. The genes are TRBV12-3 or TRBV12-4 and TRBJ1-2; possibly TRBD1 for D (6 bases). V gave up 9 bases and J gave up 2 bases, with 13 bases separating them. This CDR3 has 13 residues. The CDR3 sequence: CASTRDTNYGYTF. The CDR3 bases are TGTGCCAGTACCCGGGACACAAACTATGGCTACACCTTC.

V is TRBV20-1 and J is TRBJ1-1; 7 bases line up with TRBD1. From germline, CDR1 is DFQATT and CDR2 SNEGSKA (reference sequence). After removal of 6 bases from V and 1 base from J, the junction contained 8 bases not matched to a gene. The CDR3 covers 14 residues. The CDR3 sequence: CSARRTGRNTEAFF. The CDR3 DNA sequence: TGCAGTGCCCGTAGGACAGGCCGGAACACTGAAGCTTTCTTT.

This clonotype was found once. J is TRBJ1-2 and V is TRBV20-1, with D perhaps matching TRBD1 (6 bases). Trimming stripped 0 bases from V and 2 bases from J, with 10 bases between. The CDR3 loop spans 14 amino acids. Germline CDR1 and CDR2: DFQATT and SNEGSKA (reference sequence). The DNA of the CDR3 is TGCAGTGCTAGAGATACTCAGGGGAACTATGGCTACACCTTC. Its translation is CSARDTQGNYGYTF.

V is TRBV20-1 and J is TRBJ2-1, with TRBD2 matching 8 bases. Germline V gene sequence: CDR1 DFQATT, CDR2 SNEGSKA (reference sequence). The CDR3 has 13 residues. Trimming at V came to 3 bases and at J to 8 bases, leaving 6 bases not matched to a gene. CDR3 sequence: CSASTGAGDEQFF. The DNA of the CDR3 is TGCAGTGCTAGCACCGGAGCGGGAGATGAGCAGTTCTTC.

The chain couples TRBV5-1 to TRBJ2-2; 12 bases agree with TRBD2. Germline assignment: CDR1 SGHRS and CDR2 YFSETQ. The CDR3 runs to 16 residues. The V and J ends lost 4 bases and 2 bases, in that order; junction bases with no gene match: 3. The CDR3 nucleotides are TGCGCCAGCAGCCTGACTAGCGGGAGAAACACCGGGGAGCTGTTTTTT. Residues: CASSLTSGRNTGELFF.

The chain has TRBV29-1 and TRBJ1-5, with unresolved D. V was clipped by 6 bases and J by 7 bases, with 13 bases between them. The V gene's germline CDR1 is SQVTM and CDR2 ANQGSEA. There are 12 residues in the CDR3. CDR3 coding DNA: TGCAGCGTCCGATTATTAGACCAGCCCCAGCATTTT. Its protein product is CSVRLLDQPQHF.

The gene calls are TRBV27 and TRBJ2-1, with D perhaps matching TRBD2 (6 bases). Trimming took 4 bases from V and 3 from J, leaving 22 bases between them. The germline CDR1 and CDR2 sequences are MNHEY and SMNVEV (reference sequence). The CDR3 runs to 18 residues. Here the CDR3 DNA reads TGTGCCAGCAGTTGGGGCCACCTGGGTTGGGGGGACTACAATGAGCAGTTCTTC. Its protein product is CASSWGHLGWGDYNEQFF.

The chain couples TRBV27 to TRBJ2-7; 7 bases map to TRBD2. Germline CDR1 MNHEY, CDR2 SMNVEV (reference sequence). With 5 bases clipped from V and 3 bases from J, the junction kept 4 bases outside the gene matches. There are 13 residues in the CDR3. Here the CDR3 reads CASSRLADYEQYF. CDR3 DNA sequence: TGTGCCAGCAGTCGGCTAGCGGACTACGAGCAGTACTTC.

The chain is built from TRBV3-1 and TRBJ2-2; no reliable D call. CDR3 size: 13 residues. The ends were cut back, 4 bases at V and 5 bases at J, with 8 bases in the middle. Germline CDR1 is LGHDT and CDR2 is YNNKEL (reference sequence). The CDR3 loop reads CASSLGFTGELFF. The CDR3 DNA follows: TGTGCCAGCAGCCTAGGATTTACCGGGGAGCTGTTTTTT. Variable domain in full (rest from reference TRBV3-1 and TRBJ2-2): DTAVSQTPKYLVTQMGNDKSIKCEQNLGHDTMYWYKQDSKKFLKIMFSYNNKELIINETVPNRFSPKSPDKAHLNLHINSLELGDSAVYFCASSLGFTGELFFGEGSRLTVL.